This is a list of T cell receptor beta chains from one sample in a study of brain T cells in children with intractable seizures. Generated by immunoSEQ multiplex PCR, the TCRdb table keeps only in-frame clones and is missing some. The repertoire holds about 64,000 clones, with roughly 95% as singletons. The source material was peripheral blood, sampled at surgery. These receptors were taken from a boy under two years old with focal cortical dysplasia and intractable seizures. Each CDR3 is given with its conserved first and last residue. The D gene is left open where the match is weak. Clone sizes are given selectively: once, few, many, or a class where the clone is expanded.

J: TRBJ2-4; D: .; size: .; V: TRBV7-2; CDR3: CASSLETTRLNIQYF; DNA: TGTGCCAGCAGCTTAGAGACTACCCGATTAAACATTCAGTACTTC
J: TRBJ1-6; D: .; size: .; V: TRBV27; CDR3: CASTFTRTSPLHF; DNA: TGTGCCAGCACTTTTACTAGGACTTCACCCCTCCACTTT
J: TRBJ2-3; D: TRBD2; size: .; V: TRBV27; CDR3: CASSLAGGRGTDTQYF; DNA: TGTGCCAGCAGTTTAGCGGGGGGCCGGGGCACAGATACGCAGTATTTT
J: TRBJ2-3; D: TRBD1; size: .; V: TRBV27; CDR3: CASSLQGPLSTDTQYF; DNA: TGTGCCAGCAGCCTACAGGGGCCCCTATCCACAGATACGCAGTATTTT
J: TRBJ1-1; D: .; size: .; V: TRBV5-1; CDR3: CASSPRGMGTEAFF; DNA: TGCGCCAGCAGCCCAAGGGGAATGGGAACTGAAGCTTTCTTT
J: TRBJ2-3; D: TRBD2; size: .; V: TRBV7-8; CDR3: CASSWGLAGTDTQYF; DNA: TGTGCCAGCAGCTGGGGACTAGCGGGGACAGATACGCAGTATTTT
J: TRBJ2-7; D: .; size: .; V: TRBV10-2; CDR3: CASSGLPDTGDDEQYF; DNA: TGCGCCAGCAGTGGGCTTCCGGACACCGGAGACGACGAGCAGTACTTC
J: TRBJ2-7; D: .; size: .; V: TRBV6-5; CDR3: CASSYVQGRGEQYF; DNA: TGTGCCAGCAGTTACGTACAGGGAAGGGGCGAGCAGTACTTC
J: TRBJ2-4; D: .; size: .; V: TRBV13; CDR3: CASSPVGGLSSKNIQYF; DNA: TGTGCCAGCAGCCCCGTTGGAGGGTTGAGTTCCAAAAACATTCAGTACTTC
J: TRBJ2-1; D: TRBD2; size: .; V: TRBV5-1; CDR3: CASSLRAGARYNEQFF; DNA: TGCGCCAGCAGCTTACGAGCGGGAGCTCGTTACAATGAGCAGTTCTTC
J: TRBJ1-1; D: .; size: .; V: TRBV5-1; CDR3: CASSPAKTVNTEAFF; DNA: TGCGCCAGCAGCCCGGCGAAAACCGTGAACACTGAAGCTTTCTTT
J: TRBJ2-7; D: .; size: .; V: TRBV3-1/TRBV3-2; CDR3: CASSPATGLEQYF; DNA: TGTGCCAGCAGCCCGGCAACAGGGCTCGAGCAGTACTTC
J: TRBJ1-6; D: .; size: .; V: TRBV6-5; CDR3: CASSPDRNYNSPLHF; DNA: TGTGCCAGCAGTCCTGACAGAAACTATAATTCACCCCTCCACTTT
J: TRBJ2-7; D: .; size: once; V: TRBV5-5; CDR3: CASSLLGAYEQYF; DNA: TGTGCCAGCAGCTTGTTAGGGGCCTACGAGCAGTACTTC
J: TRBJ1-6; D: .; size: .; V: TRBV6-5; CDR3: CASCPGRHNSPLHF; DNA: TGTGCCAGCTGCCCGGGACGGCATAATTCACCCCTCCACTTT
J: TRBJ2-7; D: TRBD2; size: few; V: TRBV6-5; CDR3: CASMRESTYEQYF; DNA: TGTGCCAGCATGCGGGAGTCCACCTACGAGCAGTACTTC